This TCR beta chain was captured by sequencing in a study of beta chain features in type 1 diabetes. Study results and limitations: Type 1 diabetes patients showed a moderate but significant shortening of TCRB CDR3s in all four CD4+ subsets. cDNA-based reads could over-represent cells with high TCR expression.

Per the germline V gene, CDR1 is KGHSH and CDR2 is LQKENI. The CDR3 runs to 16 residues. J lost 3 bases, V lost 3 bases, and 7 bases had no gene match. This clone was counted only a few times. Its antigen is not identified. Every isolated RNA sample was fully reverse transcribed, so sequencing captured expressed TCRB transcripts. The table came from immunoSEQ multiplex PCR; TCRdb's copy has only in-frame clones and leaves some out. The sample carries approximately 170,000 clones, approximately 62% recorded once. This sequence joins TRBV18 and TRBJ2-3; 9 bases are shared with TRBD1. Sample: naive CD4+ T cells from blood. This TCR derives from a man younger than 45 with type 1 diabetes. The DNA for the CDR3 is TGTGCCAGCTCACCGCGGACAGGGGAGGAGACAGATACGCAGTATTTT. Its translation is CASSPRTGEETDTQYF.